A selection of T cell receptor beta chains follows, all from one sample in a study of a mutant IDH1 vaccine in newly diagnosed glioma. Generated by immunoSEQ multiplex PCR, the TCRdb table keeps only in-frame clones and is missing some. The sample lists tens of thousands of clones; about 87% were seen once. No antigen has been assigned to these receptors. Sequencing used PBMCs, obtained from a glioma patient whose treatment included an IDH1 peptide vaccine. These receptors came from a woman aged 40 to 49 with glioma. Each CDR3 is given with its conserved first and last residue. The order of the fields is J gene, D gene, V gene, clone size, CDR3 DNA, CDR3 protein. The D gene is left open where the match is weak. Rows give clone size only sometimes, using once, few, many, or a class for an expanded clone.

>TRBJ2-7|TRBD1|TRBV29-1|.
TGCAGCGTTGGGGGGAGACAGGGGCCATTGGAGCAGTACTTC
CSVGGRQGPLEQYF
>TRBJ1-4|.|TRBV30|.
TGTGCCTGCCCAGGTGCAACTAATGAAAAACTGTTTTTT
CACPGATNEKLFF
>TRBJ1-2|TRBD1|TRBV5-1|.
TGCGCCAGCAGCTTGGAGGGACAGGGGCCGGGGTATGGCTACACCTTC
CASSLEGQGPGYGYTF
>TRBJ2-6|.|TRBV6-5|.
TGTGCCAGCGGGCGTGGCACCCCTGGGGCCAACGTCCTGACTTTC
CASGRGTPGANVLTF
>TRBJ1-1|.|TRBV5-1|.
TGCGCCAGCAGCCAGGGAACGAACACTGAAGCTTTCTTT
CASSQGTNTEAFF
>TRBJ2-2|.|TRBV6-6|.
TGTGCCAGCAGTTACGAGGGATTCTTCGGGGAGCTGTTTTTT
CASSYEGFFGELFF
>TRBJ1-4|.|TRBV19|.
TGTGCCAGTAGACCCTGGGGGGCAACTAATGAAAAACTGTTTTTT
CASRPWGATNEKLFF
>TRBJ2-7|.|TRBV30|.
TGTGCCTGGAGTGAGGACACTGGCTACGAGCAGTACTTC
CAWSEDTGYEQYF
>TRBJ2-5|.|TRBV18|.
TGTGCCAGCTCACCCCAGGGTCAAGAGACCCAGTACTTC
CASSPQGQETQYF
>TRBJ2-3|.|TRBV10-2|once
TGCGCCAGCAGTGATCTTAGCGGAGGCACAGATACGCAGTATTTT
CASSDLSGGTDTQYF
>TRBJ2-5|TRBD2|TRBV4-1|few
TGCGCCAGCAGCCAACCTGGTCTGCGGGGGGGGATCCAAGGGACCCAAGAGACCCAGTACTTC
CASSQPGLRGGIQGTQETQYF
>TRBJ1-2|.|TRBV7-9|once
TGTGCCAGCAGCTTAGGAGGGGGGCGCGAGGGCTACACCTTC
CASSLGGGREGYTF
>TRBJ1-1|.|TRBV7-2|.
TGTGCCAGCAGCTTTAGGACTGAAGCTTTCTTT
CASSFRTEAFF
>TRBJ1-1|TRBD1|TRBV28|.
TGTGCCAGCAGACCGGGACAGGGTCGGGCTTTCTTT
CASRPGQGRAFF
>TRBJ1-2|.|TRBV7-9|.
TGTGCCAGCAGCTTATCACGGGCAACGGGGGTAGGCTACACCTTC
CASSLSRATGVGYTF
>TRBJ1-1|.|TRBV4-1|.
TGCGCCAGCAGCCAAGCGGGGGCCCAGAACACTGAAGCTTTCTTT
CASSQAGAQNTEAFF
>TRBJ2-2|.|TRBV12-5|.
TGTGCTAGTGGTTTGGCTCTCCGGGGGACCGGGGAGCTGTTTTTT
CASGLALRGTGELFF
>TRBJ1-5|.|TRBV7-3|few
TGTGCCAGCACCCTATACCAGGGGAAGGGGGTATTAGGCAATCAGCCCCAGCATTTT
CASTLYQGKGVLGNQPQHF
>TRBJ1-5|.|TRBV28|.
TGTGCCAGCAGTTTATTAGTCAGGTTAACCCCAAATCAGCCCCAGCATTTT
CASSLLVRLTPNQPQHF
>TRBJ1-6|.|TRBV9|.
TGTGCCAGCAGCGTCGCAGGGATAGGTTCCTATAATTCACCCCTCCACTTT
CASSVAGIGSYNSPLHF
>TRBJ1-1|TRBD1|TRBV11-2|.
TGTGCCAGCAGCCCACGGACAGGGAGCACTGAAGCTTTCTTT
CASSPRTGSTEAFF
>TRBJ1-2|TRBD1|TRBV6-5|.
TGTGCCAGCAGTTCTCGGACAGGGAAGATAGATGGCTACACCTTC
CASSSRTGKIDGYTF
>TRBJ1-2|TRBD1|TRBV25-1|few
TGTGCCAGCGGCAGGACAGGGCAGTATGGCTACACCTTC
CASGRTGQYGYTF
>TRBJ2-3|.|TRBV5-1|.
TGCGCCAGCAGCCCCCGGGTCCACACAGATACGCAGTATTTT
CASSPRVHTDTQYF
>TRBJ2-3|.|TRBV5-1|.
TGCGCCAGCAGCTTGGGAGTAGCGCTGACAGATACGCAGTATTTT
CASSLGVALTDTQYF
>TRBJ2-7|TRBD1|TRBV4-3|once
TGCGCCAGCAGCTTCGGACAGGGGGCGGACGAGCAGTACTTC
CASSFGQGADEQYF
>TRBJ2-5|.|TRBV5-1|.
TGCGCCAGCAGCTTGGTCCCAGGGGGGCAAGAGACCCAGTACTTC
CASSLVPGGQETQYF
>TRBJ2-1|.|TRBV4-1|.
TGCGCCAGCAGCGTGGTAGGGGAGAGGAATGAGCAGTTCTTC
CASSVVGERNEQFF
>TRBJ1-5|.|TRBV5-1|.
TGCGCCAGCAGCCCAACAGGGTTGGGCAATCAGCCCCAGCATTTT
CASSPTGLGNQPQHF
>TRBJ2-5|.|TRBV6-5|.
TGTGCCAGCAGCCCTAGAATACAAGAGACCCAGTACTTC
CASSPRIQETQYF
>TRBJ1-2|.|TRBV10-3|few
TGTGCCATCAGTGAGTCTGGTTATGGCTACACCTTC
CAISESGYGYTF
>TRBJ1-2|.|TRBV7-9|.
TGTGCCAGCAGCTTAGCGGGCTCTGGTGGCTACACCTTC
CASSLAGSGGYTF
>TRBJ1-1|.|TRBV4-2|.
TGTGCCAGCAATCTCGGGGGGGTTAACTCTGAAGCTTTCTTT
CASNLGGVNSEAFF